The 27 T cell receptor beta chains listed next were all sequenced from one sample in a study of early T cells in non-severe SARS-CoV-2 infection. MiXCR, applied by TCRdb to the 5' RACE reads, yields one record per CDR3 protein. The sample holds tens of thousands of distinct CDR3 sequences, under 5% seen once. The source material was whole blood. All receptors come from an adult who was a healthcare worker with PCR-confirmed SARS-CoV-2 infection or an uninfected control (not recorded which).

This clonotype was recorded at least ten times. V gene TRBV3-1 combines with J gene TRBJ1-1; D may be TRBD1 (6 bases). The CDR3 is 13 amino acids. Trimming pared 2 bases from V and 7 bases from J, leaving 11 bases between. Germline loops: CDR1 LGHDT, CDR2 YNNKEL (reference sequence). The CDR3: CASSQTGYSEAFF. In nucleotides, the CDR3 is TGTGCCAGCAGCCAAACAGGGTACAGTGAAGCTTTCTTT. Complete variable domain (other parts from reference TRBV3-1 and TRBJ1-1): DTAVSQTPKYLVTQMGNDKSIKCEQNLGHDTMYWYKQDSKKFLKIMFSYNNKELIINETVPNRFSPKSPDKAHLNLHINSLELGDSAVYFCASSQTGYSEAFFGQGTRLTVV.

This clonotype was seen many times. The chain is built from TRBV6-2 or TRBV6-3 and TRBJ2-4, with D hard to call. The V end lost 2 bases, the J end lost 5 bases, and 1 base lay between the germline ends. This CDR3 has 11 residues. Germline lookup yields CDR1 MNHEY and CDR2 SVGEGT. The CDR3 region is CASSYENIQYF. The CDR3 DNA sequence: TGTGCCAGCAGTTACGAAAACATTCAGTACTTC.

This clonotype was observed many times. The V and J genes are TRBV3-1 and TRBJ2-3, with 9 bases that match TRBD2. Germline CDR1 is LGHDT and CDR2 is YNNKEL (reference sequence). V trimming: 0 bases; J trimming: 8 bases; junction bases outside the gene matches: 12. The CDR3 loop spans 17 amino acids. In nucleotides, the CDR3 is TGTGCCAGCAGCCAAGATGGGACTAGCCTCTCCGGGGGTACGCAGTATTTT. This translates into CASSQDGTSLSGGTQYF.

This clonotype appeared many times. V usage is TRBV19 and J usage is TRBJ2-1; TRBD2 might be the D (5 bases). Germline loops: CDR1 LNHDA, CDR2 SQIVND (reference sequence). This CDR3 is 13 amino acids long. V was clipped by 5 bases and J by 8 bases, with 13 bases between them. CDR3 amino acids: CASSRGLGDEQFF. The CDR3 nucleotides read TGTGCCAGTAGTCGCGGCCTGGGAGATGAGCAGTTCTTC.

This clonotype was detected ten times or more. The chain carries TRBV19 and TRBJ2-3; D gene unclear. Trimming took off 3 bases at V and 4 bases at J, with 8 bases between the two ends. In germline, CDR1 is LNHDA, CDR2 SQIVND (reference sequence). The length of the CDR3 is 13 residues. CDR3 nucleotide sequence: TGTGCCAGTAGTATTCTCGCCGCAGATACGCAGTATTTT. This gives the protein CASSILAADTQYF.

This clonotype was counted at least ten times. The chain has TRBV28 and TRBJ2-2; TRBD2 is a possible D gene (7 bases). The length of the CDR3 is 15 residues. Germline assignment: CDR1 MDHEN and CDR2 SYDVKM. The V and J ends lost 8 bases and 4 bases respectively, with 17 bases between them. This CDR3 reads CASRWGGAGTGELFF. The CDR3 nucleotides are TGTGCCAGCCGCTGGGGGGGCGCGGGCACCGGGGAGCTGTTTTTT.

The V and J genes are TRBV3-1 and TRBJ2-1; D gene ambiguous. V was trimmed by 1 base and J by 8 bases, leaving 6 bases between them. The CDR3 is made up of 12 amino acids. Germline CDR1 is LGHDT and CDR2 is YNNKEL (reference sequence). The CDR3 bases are TGTGCCAGCAGCCAAGGAGATTATGAGCAGTTCTTC. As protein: CASSQGDYEQFF.

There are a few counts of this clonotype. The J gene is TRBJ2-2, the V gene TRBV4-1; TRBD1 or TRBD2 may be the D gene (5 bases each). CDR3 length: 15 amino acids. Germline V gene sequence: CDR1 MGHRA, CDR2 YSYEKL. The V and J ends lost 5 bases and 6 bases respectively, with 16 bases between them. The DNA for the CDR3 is TGCGCCAGCAGCTTCGGGACCCACCCAGCCGGGGAGCTGTTTTTT. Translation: CASSFGTHPAGELFF.

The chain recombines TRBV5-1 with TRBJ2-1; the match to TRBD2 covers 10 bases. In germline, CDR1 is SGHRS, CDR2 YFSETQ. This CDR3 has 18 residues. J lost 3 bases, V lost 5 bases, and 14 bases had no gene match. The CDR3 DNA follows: TGCGCCAGCAGTGACTCCGAGGTAGCGGGGGGCCTCTACAATGAGCAGTTCTTC. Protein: CASSDSEVAGGLYNEQFF.

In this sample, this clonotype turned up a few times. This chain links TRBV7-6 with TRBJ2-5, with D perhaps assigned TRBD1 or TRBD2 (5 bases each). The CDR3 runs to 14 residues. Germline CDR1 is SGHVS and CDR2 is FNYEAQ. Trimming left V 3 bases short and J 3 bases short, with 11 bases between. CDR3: CASSFRDGKETQYF. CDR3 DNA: TGTGCCAGCAGCTTCCGGGACGGAAAAGAGACCCAGTACTTC.

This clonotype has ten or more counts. The CDR3 bases are TGTGCCAGCAGCCCCTCGGACATCCTGGCAGATACGCAGTATTTT. Protein: CASSPSDILADTQYF. The chain has TRBV5-6 and TRBJ2-3, with D possibly being TRBD1 (5 bases). The CDR3 covers 15 residues. V shed 4 bases and J shed 4 bases, with 16 bases lying between them. Per germline, CDR1 SGHDT and CDR2 YYEEEE.

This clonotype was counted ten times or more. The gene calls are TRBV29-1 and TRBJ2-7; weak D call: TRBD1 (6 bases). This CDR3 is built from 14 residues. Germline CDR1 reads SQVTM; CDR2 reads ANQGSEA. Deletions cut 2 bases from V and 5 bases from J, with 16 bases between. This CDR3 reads CSVEMGHLPDEQYF. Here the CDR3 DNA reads TGCAGCGTTGAAATGGGACACCTGCCTGACGAGCAGTACTTC.

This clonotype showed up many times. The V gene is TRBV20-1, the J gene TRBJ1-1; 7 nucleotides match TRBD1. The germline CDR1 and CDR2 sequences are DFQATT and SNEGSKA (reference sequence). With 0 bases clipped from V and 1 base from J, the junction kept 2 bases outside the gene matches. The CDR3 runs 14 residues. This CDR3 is CSAREGGWNTEAFF. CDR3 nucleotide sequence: TGCAGTGCTAGAGAAGGGGGCTGGAACACTGAAGCTTTCTTT.

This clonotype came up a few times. The CDR3 DNA reads TGTGCCAGCAGTTATATAGATACGCAGTATTTT. As protein: CASSYIDTQYF. The chain recombines TRBV7-9 with TRBJ2-3, with D uncertain. The germline V and J ends were trimmed by 6 bases and 5 bases, with 6 bases remaining between them. Germline V gene lookup returns CDR1 SEHNR and CDR2 FQNEAQ (reference sequence). The length of the CDR3 is 11 residues.

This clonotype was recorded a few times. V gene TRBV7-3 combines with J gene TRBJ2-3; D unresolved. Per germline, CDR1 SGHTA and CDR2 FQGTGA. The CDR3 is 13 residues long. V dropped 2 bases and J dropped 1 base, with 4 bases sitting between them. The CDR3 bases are TGTGCCAGCAGCTTACAGGGCACAGATACGCAGTATTTT. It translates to CASSLQGTDTQYF.

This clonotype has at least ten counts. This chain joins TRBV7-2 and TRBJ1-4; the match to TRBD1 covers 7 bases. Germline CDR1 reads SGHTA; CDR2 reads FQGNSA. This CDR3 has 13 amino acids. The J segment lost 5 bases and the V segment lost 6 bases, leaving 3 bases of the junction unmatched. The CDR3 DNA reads TGTGCCAGCAGGCGACAGGGAAATGAAAAACTGTTTTTT. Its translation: CASRRQGNEKLFF.

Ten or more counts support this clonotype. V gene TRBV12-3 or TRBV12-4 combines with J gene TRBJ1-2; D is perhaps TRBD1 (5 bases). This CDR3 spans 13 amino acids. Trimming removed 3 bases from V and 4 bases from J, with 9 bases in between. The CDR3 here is CASSLTAFYGYTF. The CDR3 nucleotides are TGTGCCAGCAGTTTGACAGCATTCTATGGCTACACCTTC.

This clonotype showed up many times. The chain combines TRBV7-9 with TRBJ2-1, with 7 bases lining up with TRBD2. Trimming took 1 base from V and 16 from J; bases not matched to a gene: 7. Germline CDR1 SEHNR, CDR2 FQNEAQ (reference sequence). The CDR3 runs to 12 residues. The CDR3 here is CASSLGGGKDFF. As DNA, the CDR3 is TGTGCCAGCAGCTTAGGCGGGGGTAAGGATTTCTTC.

The CDR3 protein is CASTGHGRDTEAFF. For the CDR3, the DNA is TGTGCCAGCACCGGACACGGGCGTGACACTGAAGCTTTCTTT. The gene calls are TRBV2 and TRBJ1-1; D may be TRBD1 (5 bases). The germline V and J ends were trimmed by 7 bases and 3 bases, with 15 bases remaining between them. CDR3 length: 14 amino acids. Looked up from germline, CDR1 is SNHLY and CDR2 is FYNNEI.

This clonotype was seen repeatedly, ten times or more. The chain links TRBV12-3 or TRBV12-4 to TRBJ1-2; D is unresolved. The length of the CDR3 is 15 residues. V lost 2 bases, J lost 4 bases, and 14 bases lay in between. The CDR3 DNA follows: TGTGCCAGCAGTTTAAAGGCCAGCCTCTTCTATGGCTACACCTTC. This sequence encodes CASSLKASLFYGYTF.

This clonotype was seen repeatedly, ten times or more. CDR3 sequence (DNA): TGCGCCAGCAGCCAAGTGGGGCAAACTAATGAAAAACTGTTTTTT. It translates to CASSQVGQTNEKLFF. The genes are TRBV4-1 and TRBJ1-4; D might be TRBD1 (5 bases). Trimming removed 1 base at V and 1 base at J, with 7 bases between. The V gene's germline CDR1 is MGHRA and CDR2 YSYEKL. This CDR3 has 15 residues.

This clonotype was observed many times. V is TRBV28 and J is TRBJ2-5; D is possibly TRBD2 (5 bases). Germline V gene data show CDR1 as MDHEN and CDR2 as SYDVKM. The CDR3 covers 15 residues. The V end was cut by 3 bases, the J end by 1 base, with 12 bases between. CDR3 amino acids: CASSLADYSQETQYF. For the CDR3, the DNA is TGTGCCAGCAGTTTGGCCGACTACTCCCAAGAGACCCAGTACTTC.

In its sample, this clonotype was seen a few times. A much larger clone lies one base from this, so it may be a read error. The CDR3 bases are TGCAGCATTGAAGCCAACAGGGAAGAGACCCAGTACTTC. Its translation: CSIEANREETQYF. V usage is TRBV29-1 and J usage is TRBJ2-5; perhaps TRBD1 as D (6 bases). Per germline, CDR1 SQVTM and CDR2 ANQGSEA. The CDR3 is 13 residues long.

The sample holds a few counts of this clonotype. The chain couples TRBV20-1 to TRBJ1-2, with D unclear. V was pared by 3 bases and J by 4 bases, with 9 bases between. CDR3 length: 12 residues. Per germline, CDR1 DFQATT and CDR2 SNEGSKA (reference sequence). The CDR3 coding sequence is TGCAGTGCTAGGGCGGAATCCTATGGCTACACCTTC. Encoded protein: CSARAESYGYTF.

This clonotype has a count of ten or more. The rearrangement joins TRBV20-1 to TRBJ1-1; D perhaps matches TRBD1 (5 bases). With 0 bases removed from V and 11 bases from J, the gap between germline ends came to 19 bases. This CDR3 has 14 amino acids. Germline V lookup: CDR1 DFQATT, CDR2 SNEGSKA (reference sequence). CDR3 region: CSARDPTGGIVAFF. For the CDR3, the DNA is TGCAGTGCTAGAGACCCCACGGGGGGGATCGTGGCTTTCTTT.

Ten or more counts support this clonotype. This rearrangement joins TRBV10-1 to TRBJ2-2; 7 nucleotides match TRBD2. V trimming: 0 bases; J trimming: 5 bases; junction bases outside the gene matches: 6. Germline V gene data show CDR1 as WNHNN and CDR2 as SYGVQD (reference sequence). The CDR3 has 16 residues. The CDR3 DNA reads TGCGCCAGCAGTGAGTCTACAGCTAGCGGAACCGGGGAGCTGTTTTTT. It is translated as CASSESTASGTGELFF.

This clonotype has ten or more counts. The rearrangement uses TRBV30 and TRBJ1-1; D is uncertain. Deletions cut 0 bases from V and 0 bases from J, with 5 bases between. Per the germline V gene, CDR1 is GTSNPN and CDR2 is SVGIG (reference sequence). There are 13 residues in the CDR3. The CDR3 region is CAWSVGLNTEAFF. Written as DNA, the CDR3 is TGTGCCTGGAGTGTAGGGTTGAACACTGAAGCTTTCTTT.